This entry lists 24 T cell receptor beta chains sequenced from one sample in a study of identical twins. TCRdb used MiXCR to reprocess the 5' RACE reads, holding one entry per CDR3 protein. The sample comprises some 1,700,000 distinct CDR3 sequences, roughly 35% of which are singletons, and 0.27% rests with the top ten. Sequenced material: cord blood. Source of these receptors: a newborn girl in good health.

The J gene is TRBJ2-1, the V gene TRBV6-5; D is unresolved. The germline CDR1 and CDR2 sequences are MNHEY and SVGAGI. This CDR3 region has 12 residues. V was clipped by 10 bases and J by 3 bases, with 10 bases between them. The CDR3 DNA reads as TGTGCCACCGTAGCCCACTACAATGAGCAGTTCTTC. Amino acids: CATVAHYNEQFF.

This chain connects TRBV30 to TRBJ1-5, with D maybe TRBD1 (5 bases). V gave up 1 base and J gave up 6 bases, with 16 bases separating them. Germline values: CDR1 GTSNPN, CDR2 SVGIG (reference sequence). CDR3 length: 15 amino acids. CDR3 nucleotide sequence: TGTGCCTGGAGTGACTGGGCAGGGAATGGTCAGCCCCAGCATTTT. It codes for CAWSDWAGNGQPQHF.

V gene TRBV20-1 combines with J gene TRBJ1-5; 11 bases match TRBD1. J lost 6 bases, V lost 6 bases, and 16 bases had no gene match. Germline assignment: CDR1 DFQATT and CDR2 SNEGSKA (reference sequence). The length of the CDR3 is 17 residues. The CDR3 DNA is TGCAGTGCGAGGGCCGGACAGGGGGCGCATAAGGGTCAGCCCCAGCATTTT. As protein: CSARAGQGAHKGQPQHF.

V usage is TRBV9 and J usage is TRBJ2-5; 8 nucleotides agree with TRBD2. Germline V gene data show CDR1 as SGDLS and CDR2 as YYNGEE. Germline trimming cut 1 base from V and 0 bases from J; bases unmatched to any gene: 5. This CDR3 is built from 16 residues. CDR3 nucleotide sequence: TGTGCCAGCAGCGTAAGAAGCGGGGGACACCAAGAGACCCAGTACTTC. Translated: CASSVRSGGHQETQYF.

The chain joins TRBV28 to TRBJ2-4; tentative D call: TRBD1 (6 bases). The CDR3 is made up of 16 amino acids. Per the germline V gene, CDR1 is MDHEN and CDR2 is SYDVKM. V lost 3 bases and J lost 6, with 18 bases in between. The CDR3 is CASSLKGGGTRNIQYF. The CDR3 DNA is TGTGCCAGCAGTTTGAAGGGTGGTGGGACACGAAACATTCAGTACTTC. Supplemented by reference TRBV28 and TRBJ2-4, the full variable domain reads DVKVTQSSRYLVKRTGEKVFLECVQDMDHENMFWYRQDPGLGLRLIYFSYDVKMKEKGDIPEGYSVSREKKERFSLILESASTNQTSMYLCASSLKGGGTRNIQYFGAGTRLSVL.

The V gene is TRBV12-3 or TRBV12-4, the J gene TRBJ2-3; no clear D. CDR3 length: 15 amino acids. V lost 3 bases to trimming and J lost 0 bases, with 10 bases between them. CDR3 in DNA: TGTGCCAGCAGTTTTTCCACTGCTAGCACAGATACGCAGTATTTT. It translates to CASSFSTASTDTQYF.

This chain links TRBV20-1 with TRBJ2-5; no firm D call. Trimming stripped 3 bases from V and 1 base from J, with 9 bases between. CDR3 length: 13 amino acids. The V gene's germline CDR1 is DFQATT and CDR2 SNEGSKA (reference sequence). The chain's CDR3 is CSASAGAQETQYF. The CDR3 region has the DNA TGCAGTGCTAGTGCAGGAGCCCAAGAGACCCAGTACTTC.

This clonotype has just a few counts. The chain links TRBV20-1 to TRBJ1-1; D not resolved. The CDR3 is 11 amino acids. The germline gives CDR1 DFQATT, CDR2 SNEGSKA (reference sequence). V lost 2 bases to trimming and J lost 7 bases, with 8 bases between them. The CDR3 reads CSARIGGEAFF. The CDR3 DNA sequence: TGCAGTGCTAGAATCGGTGGTGAAGCTTTCTTT.

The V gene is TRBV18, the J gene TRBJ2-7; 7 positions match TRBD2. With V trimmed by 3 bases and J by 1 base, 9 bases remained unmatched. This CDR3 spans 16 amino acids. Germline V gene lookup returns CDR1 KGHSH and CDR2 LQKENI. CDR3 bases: TGTGCCAGCTCACCCCGGGGGGAGTCCATATCCTACGAGCAGTACTTC. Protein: CASSPRGESISYEQYF.

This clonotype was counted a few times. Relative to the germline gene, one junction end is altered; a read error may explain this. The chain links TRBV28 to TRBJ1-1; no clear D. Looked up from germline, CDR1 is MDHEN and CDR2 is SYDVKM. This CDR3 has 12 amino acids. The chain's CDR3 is CASSRQNSEAFF. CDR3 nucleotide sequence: TGTGCCAGCAGTCGACAAAACAGTGAAGCTTTCTTT.

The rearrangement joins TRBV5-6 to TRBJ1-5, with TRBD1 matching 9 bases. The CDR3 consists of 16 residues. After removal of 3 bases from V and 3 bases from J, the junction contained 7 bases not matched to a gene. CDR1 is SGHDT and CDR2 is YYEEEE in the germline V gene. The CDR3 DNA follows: TGTGCCAGCAGCTACGCCGGGACAGGGAACAATCAGCCCCAGCATTTT. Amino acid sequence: CASSYAGTGNNQPQHF. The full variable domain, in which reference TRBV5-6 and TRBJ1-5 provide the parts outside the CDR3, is DAGVTQSPTHLIKTRGQQVTLRCSPKSGHDTVSWYQQALGQGPQFIFQYYEEEERQRGNFPDRFSGHQFPNYSSELNVNALLLGDSALYLCASSYAGTGNNQPQHFGDGTRLSIL.

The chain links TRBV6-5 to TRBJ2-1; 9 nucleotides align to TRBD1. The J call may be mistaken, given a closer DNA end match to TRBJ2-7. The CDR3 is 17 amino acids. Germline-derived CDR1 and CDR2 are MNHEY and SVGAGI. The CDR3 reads CASSYLTGTGFHNEQYF. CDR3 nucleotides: TGTGCCAGCAGTTACCTCACCGGGACAGGGTTCCACAATGAGCAGTACTTC.

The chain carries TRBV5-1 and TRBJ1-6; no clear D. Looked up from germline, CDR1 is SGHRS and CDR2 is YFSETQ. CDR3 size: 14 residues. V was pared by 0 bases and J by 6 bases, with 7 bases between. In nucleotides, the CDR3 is TGCGCCAGCAGCTTGGACAGCCCTAATTCACCCCTCCACTTT. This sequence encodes CASSLDSPNSPLHF.

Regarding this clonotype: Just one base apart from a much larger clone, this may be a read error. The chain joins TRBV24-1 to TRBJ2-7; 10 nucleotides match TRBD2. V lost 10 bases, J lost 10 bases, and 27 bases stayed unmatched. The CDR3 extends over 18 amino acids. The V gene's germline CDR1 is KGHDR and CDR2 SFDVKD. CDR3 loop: CATGNSTGLAIVPPIQYF. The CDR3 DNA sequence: TGTGCCACGGGAAACTCAACGGGACTAGCGATAGTCCCCCCTATTCAGTACTTC.

The CDR3 coding sequence is TGCAGTGCTATCGGGACAGCTTCGAATGAGCAGTACTTC. It encodes CSAIGTASNEQYF. This chain links TRBV20-1 with TRBJ2-4; 7 bases fit TRBD1. The length of the CDR3 is 13 residues. Germline V CDR1 and CDR2: DFQATT, SNEGSKA (reference sequence). V lost 4 bases, J lost 13 bases, and 13 bases stayed unmatched.

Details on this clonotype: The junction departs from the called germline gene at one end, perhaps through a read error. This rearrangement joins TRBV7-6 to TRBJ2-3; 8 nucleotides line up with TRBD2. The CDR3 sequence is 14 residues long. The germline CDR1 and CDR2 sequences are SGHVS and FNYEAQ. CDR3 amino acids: CTSSLAGFTDTQYF. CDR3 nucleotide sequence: TGTACCAGCAGCTTAGCGGGGTTTACAGATACGCAGTATTTT.

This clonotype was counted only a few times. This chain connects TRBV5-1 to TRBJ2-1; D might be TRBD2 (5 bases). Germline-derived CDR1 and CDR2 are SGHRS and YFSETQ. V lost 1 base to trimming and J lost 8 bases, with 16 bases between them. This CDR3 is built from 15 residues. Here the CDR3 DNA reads TGCGCCAGCAGCTTGCGAGGCGGTTTCGGGGATGAGCAGTTCTTC. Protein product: CASSLRGGFGDEQFF.

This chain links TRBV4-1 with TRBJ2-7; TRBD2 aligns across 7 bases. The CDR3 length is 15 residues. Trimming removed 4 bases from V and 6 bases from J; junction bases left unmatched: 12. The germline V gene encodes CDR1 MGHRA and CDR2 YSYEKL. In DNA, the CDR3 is TGCGCCAGCAGCCCCGGGCGGGCTAGCGGAGTCGAGCAGTACTTC. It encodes CASSPGRASGVEQYF.

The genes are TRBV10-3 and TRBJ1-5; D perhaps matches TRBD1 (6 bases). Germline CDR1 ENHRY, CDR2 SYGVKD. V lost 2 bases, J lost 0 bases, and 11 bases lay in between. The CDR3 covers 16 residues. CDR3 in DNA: TGTGCCATCAGTGAGGGAGGACAGTATAGCAATCAGCCCCAGCATTTT. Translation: CAISEGGQYSNQPQHF.

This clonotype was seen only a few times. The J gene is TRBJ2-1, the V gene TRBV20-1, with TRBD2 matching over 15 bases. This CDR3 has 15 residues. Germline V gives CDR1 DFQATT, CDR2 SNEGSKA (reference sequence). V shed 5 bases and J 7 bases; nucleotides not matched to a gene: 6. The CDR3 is CSAPGGTSGRNEQFF. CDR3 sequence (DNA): TGCAGTGCTCCAGGGGGGACTAGCGGGAGGAATGAGCAGTTCTTC.

CDR3 sequence reads: CASSMAGAGPQHF. Written as DNA, the CDR3 is TGTGCCAGTAGTATGGCGGGGGCAGGGCCCCAGCATTTT. The chain links TRBV19 to TRBJ1-5; D is perhaps TRBD1 (6 bases). The CDR3 runs to 13 residues. Trimming pared 3 bases from V and 9 bases from J, leaving 12 bases between. Germline V gene sequence: CDR1 LNHDA, CDR2 SQIVND (reference sequence).

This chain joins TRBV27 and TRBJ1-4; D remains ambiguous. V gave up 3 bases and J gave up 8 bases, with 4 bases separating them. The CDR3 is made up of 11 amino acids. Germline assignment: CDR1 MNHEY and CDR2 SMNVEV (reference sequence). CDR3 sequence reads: CASSFDEKLFF. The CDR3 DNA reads TGTGCCAGCAGTTTCGACGAAAAACTGTTTTTT.

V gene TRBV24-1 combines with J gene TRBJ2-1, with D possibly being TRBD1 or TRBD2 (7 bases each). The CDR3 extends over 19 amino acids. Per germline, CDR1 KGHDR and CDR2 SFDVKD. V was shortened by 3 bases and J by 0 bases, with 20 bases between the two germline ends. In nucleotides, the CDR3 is TGTGCCACCAGTGATGGGGGAGGGGGCTCCCGAAGCTCCTACAATGAGCAGTTCTTC. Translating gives CATSDGGGGSRSSYNEQFF.

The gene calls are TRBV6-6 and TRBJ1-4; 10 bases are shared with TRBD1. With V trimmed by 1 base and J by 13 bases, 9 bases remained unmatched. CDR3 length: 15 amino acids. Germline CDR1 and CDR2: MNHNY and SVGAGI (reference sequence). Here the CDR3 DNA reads TGTGCCAGCAGTTACTACGGGACAGGGGAAAGCAGACTGTTTTTT. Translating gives CASSYYGTGESRLFF.